This T cell receptor (beta chain) was observed in a study of cytomegalovirus exposure and HLA in healthy donors. Study as a whole: Of over 300 genotyped donors, around 76% clustered with self-reported Caucasian donors. Study-level points and caveats: Follow-up analysis found HLA locus-dependent TCR association rates, highest for DRB1 and lowest for HLA-C. Relative to equally common others, HLA-associated TCR beta chains showed greater clonal expansion in a later analysis. Prior analysis indicated that the majority of TCR beta V segments exhibited productivity approximately 87% or approximately 30% of the time.

PCR was performed using 60 Vbeta and 13 Jbeta primers. The protocol was immunoSEQ multiplex PCR, while the TCRdb copy is restricted to in-frame clones and leaves out a portion. The sample shows about 190,000 clones, roughly 75% of them seen only once. This clone was counted only a few times. The antigen remains unidentified. J was trimmed by 5 bases and V by 5 bases; bases with no gene match: 8. Germline-derived CDR1 and CDR2 are SGHNT and YYREEE (reference sequence). This CDR3 comprises 15 residues. The chain uses TRBV5-4 and TRBJ2-7; 12 nucleotides agree with TRBD1. Specimen: PBMCs. The receptor comes from a man aged 25 to 40 in good health and CMV-seropositive. DNA for the CDR3: TGTGCCAGCAGGAAACCCGGGACAGGGGGCAACGAGCAGTACTTC. Residues: CASRKPGTGGNEQYF.